This T cell receptor (beta chain) was obtained from a study of cytomegalovirus exposure and HLA in healthy donors. Findings and caveats of the study: Cytomegalovirus-associated TCR beta chains were listed, numbering 164. A link between a missense DCLRE1C variant and TCR beta V- and J-gene trimming emerged from a later analysis. A few V segments could not be told apart, such as TRBV6-2 and TRBV6-3, and were left out. A later analysis reported that several of the most significant clusters appeared to be linked to common viral pathogens, among them Epstein-Barr virus.

Worth noting for this clone: Its antigen is still unknown.

The CDR3 runs to 14 residues. Trimming cost V 0 bases and J 6 bases, with 9 bases left between them. Per the germline V gene, CDR1 is SGHRS and CDR2 is YFSETQ. The PCR was carried out with 60 Vbeta primers and 13 Jbeta primers. Only in-frame clones appear in the TCRdb table, and some are missing; sequencing was by immunoSEQ multiplex PCR. The sample carries some 51,000 clones, approximately 71% recorded once. Sequencing was performed on PBMCs. This TCR derives from a man aged 35 to 55 in good health and CMV-seropositive. V usage is TRBV5-1 and J usage is TRBJ2-2, with D possibly being TRBD2 (5 bases). In DNA, the CDR3 is TGCGCCAGCAGCTTGGAGTGGGAGCCCGGGGAGCTGTTTTTT. It translates to CASSLEWEPGELFF.